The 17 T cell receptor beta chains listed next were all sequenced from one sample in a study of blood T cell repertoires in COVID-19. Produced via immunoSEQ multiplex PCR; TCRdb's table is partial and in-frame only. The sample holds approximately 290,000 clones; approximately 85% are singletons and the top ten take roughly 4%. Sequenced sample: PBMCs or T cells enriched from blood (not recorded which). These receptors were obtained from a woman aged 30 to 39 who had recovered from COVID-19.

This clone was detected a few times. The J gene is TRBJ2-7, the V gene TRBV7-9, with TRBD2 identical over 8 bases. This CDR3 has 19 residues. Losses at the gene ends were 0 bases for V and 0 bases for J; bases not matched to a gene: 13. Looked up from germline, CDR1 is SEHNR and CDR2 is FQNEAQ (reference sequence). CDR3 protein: CASSLADYGGAGGSYEQYF. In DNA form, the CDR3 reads TGTGCCAGCAGCTTAGCGGATTACGGGGGGGCGGGAGGCTCCTACGAGCAGTACTTC.

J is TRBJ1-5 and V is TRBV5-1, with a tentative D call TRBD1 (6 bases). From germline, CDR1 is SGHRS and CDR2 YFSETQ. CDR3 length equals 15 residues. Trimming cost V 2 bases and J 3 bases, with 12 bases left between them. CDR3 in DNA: TGCGCCAGCAGCTTTCAGGGGTTGGTCAATCAGCCCCAGCATTTT. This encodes CASSFQGLVNQPQHF. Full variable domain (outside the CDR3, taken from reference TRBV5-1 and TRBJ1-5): KAGVTQTPRYLIKTRGQQVTLSCSPISGHRSVSWYQQTPGQGLQFLFEYFSETQRNKGNFPGRFSGRQFSNSRSEMNVSTLELGDSALYLCASSFQGLVNQPQHFGDGTRLSIL.

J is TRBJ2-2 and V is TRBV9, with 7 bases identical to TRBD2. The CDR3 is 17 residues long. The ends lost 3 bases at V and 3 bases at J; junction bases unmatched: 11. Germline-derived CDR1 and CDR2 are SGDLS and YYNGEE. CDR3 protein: CASSARRGRVDTGELFF. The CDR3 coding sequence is TGTGCCAGCAGCGCCCGGAGAGGGAGGGTGGACACCGGGGAGCTGTTTTTT. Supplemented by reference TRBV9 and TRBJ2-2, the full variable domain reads DSGVTQTPKHLITATGQRVTLRCSPRSGDLSVYWYQQSLDQGLQFLIQYYNGEERAKGNILERFSAQQFPDLHSELNLSSLELGDSALYFCASSARRGRVDTGELFFGEGSRLTVL.

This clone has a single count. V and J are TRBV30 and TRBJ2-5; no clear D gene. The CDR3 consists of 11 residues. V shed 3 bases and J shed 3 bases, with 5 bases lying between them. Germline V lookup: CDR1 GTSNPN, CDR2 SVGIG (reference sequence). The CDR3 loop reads CAWSLKETQYF. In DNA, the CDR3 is TGTGCCTGGAGCCTAAAAGAGACCCAGTACTTC.

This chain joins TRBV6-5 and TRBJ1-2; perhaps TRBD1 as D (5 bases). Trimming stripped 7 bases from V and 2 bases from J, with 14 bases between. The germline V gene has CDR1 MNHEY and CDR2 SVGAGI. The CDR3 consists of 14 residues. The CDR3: CASTWTTVNYGYTF. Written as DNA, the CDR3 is TGTGCCAGCACCTGGACGACAGTGAACTATGGCTACACCTTC.

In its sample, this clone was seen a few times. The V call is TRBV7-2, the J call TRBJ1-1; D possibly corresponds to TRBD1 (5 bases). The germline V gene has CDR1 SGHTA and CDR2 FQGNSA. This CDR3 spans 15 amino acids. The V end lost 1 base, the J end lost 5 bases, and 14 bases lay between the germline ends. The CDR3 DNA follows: TGTGCCAGCAGCTTAGTACCCGGGGGTGGGACTGAAGCTTTCTTT. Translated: CASSLVPGGGTEAFF.

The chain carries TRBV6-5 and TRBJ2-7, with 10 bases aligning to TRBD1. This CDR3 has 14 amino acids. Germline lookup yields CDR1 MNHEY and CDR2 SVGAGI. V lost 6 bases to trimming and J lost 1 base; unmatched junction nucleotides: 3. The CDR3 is CASRDRGFSYEQYF. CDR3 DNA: TGTGCCAGCAGGGACAGGGGGTTTTCCTACGAGCAGTACTTC.

CDR3 DNA sequence: TGTGCCAGCAGCTCAGTGGGGGGTACTGAAGCTTTCTTT. This encodes CASSSVGGTEAFF. J is TRBJ1-1 and V is TRBV7-3; D might be TRBD1 (5 bases). The CDR3 covers 13 residues. The V end was cut by 4 bases, the J end by 5 bases, with 11 bases between. CDR1 and CDR2 from the germline V gene are SGHTA and FQGTGA. The whole variable domain, remainder taken from reference TRBV7-3 and TRBJ1-1, is GAGVSQTPSNKVTEKGKYVELRCDPISGHTALYWYRQSLGQGPEFLIYFQGTGAADDSGLPNDRFFAVRPEGSVSTLKIQRTERGDSAVYLCASSSVGGTEAFFGQGTRLTVV.

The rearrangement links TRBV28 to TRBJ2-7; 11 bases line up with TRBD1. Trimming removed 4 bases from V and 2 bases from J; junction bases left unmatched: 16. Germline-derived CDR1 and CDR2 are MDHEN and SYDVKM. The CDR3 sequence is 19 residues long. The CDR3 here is CASSSSWAGTGGLPYEQYF. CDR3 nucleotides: TGTGCCAGCAGTTCCTCCTGGGCGGGGACAGGGGGTTTACCCTACGAGCAGTACTTC. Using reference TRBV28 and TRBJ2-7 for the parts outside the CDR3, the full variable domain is DVKVTQSSRYLVKRTGEKVFLECVQDMDHENMFWYRQDPGLGLRLIYFSYDVKMKEKGDIPEGYSVSREKKERFSLILESASTNQTSMYLCASSSSWAGTGGLPYEQYFGPGTRLTVT.

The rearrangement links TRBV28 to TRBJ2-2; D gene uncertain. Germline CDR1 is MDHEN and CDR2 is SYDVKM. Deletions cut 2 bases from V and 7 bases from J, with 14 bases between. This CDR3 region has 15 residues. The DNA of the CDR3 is TGTGCCAGCAGTTTACCTGGTTCGGCTAGCGGGGAGCTGTTTTTT. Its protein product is CASSLPGSASGELFF.

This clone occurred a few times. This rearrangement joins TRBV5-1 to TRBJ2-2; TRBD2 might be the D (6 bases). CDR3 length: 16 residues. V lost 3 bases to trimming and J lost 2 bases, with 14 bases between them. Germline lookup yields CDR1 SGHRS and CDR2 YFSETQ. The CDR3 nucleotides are TGCGCCAGCAGCTCGGGGGATTTGGGTAACACCGGGGAGCTGTTTTTT. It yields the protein CASSSGDLGNTGELFF.

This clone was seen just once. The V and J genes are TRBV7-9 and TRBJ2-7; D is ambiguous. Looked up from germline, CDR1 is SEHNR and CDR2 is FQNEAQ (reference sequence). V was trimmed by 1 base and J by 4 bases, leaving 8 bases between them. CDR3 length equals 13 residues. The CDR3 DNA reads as TGTGCCAGCAGCTTAGACGGTCGGTACGAGCAGTACTTC. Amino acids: CASSLDGRYEQYF. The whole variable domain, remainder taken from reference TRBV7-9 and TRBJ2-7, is DTGVSQNPRHKITKRGQNVTFRCDPISEHNRLYWYRQTLGQGPEFLTYFQNEAQLEKSRLLSDRFSAERPKGSFSTLEIQRTEQGDSAMYLCASSLDGRYEQYFGPGTRLTVT.

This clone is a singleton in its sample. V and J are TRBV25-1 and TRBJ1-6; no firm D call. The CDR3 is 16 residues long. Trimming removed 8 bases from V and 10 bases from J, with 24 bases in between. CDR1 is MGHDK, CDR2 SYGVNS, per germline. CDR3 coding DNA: TGTGCCAGCCGCTCAACCGAGGTCCCGTTTGGCTCACCCCTCCACTTT. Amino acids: CASRSTEVPFGSPLHF.

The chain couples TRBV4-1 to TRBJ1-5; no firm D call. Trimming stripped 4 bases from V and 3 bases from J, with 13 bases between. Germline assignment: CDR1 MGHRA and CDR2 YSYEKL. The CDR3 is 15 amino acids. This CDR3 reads CASSRENSPNQPQHF. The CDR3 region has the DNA TGCGCCAGCAGCCGGGAGAACAGCCCCAATCAGCCCCAGCATTTT.

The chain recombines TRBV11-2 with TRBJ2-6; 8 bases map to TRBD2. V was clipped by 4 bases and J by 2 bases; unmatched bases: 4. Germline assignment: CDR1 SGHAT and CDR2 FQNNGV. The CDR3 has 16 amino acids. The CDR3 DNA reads TGTGCCAGCAGCTCCCTTAGCGGGACTGGGGCCAACGTCCTGACTTTC. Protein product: CASSSLSGTGANVLTF. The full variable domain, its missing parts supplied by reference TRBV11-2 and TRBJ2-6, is EAGVAQSPRYKIIEKRQSVAFWCNPISGHATLYWYQQILGQGPKLLIQFQNNGVVDDSQLPKDRFSAERLKGVDSTLKIQPAKLEDSAVYLCASSSLSGTGANVLTFGAGSRLTVL.

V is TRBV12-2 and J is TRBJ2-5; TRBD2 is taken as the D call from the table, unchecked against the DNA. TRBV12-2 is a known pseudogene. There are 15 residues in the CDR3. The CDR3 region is CASRPRGGDRHSWYF. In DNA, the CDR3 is TGTGCAAGTCGCCCCAGGGGAGGGGACCGACATTCTTGGTACTTC.

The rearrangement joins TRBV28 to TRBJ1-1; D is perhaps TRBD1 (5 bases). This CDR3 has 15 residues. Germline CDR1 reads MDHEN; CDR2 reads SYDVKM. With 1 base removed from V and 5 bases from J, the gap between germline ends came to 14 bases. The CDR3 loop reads CASSLSQTGGTEAFF. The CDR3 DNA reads TGTGCCAGCAGTTTATCACAAACGGGGGGGACTGAAGCTTTCTTT.